This TCR beta chain was found in a study of T cell responses to AZD1222 COVID-19 vaccine. General study findings and limits: Donor demographics were predominantly white British with a female majority; clonal diversity may be underestimated.

CDR3 size: 15 residues. In germline, CDR1 is MRHNA, CDR2 SNTAGT. Germline trimming cut 3 bases from V and 5 bases from J; bases unmatched to any gene: 5. As to this clone: Its target is not known.

Sequenced by immunoSEQ multiplex PCR; TCRdb stores in-frame clones only, minus some. The table has roughly 120,000 clones, around 85% seen once. Here the sequenced sample was peripheral blood, taken on day 0 of AZD1222 vaccination. The chain has TRBV6-4 and TRBJ2-2, with 8 positions matching TRBD1. The clonotype was recovered from an adult in good health. The CDR3 nucleotides are TGTGCCAGCAGTGAGGGGACAGGAGGGACCGGGGAGCTGTTTTTT. It yields the protein CASSEGTGGTGELFF.